Following are 23 T cell receptor beta chains from one sample sequenced in a study of Ad26.COV2.S vaccination and SARS-CoV-2 variants. This table comes from immunoSEQ multiplex PCR, and its TCRdb copy is limited to in-frame clones, with some not included. Of 300,000 to 400,000 clones in the sample, about nine tenths are singletons; the top ten hold 3.4%. Stated treatment: some 20 received Ad26.COV2.S at low or high dose, single or two shots; about five received placebo; per-sample allocation not given. The investigators took samples on day 63 after the first vaccine or placebo injection. The specimen comprised peripheral blood, sampled in a trial of Ad26.COV2.S vaccine versus placebo. The receptors here all came from a person between 18 and 65 years old who received the Ad26.COV2.S COVID-19 vaccine or a placebo.

J is TRBJ1-1 and V is TRBV9; 8 bases align to TRBD1. The J segment lost 2 bases and the V segment lost 4 bases, leaving 10 bases of the junction unmatched. This CDR3 contains 16 residues. The germline V gene has CDR1 SGDLS and CDR2 YYNGEE. The chain's CDR3 is CASSPQTGASNTEAFF. Written as DNA, the CDR3 is TGTGCCAGCAGCCCTCAGACAGGGGCGAGCAACACTGAAGCTTTCTTT.

The chain joins TRBV14 to TRBJ1-4; 7 nucleotides match TRBD1. There are 13 residues in the CDR3. V shed 7 bases, J shed 3 bases, and the junction held 2 bases outside the gene matches. Germline values: CDR1 SGHDN, CDR2 FVKESK. Here the CDR3 DNA reads TGTGCCAGCACCGGACAGGCTAATGAAAAACTGTTTTTT. This encodes CASTGQANEKLFF.

This sequence joins TRBV7-2 and TRBJ1-6; 9 bases are a match to TRBD1. Germline V gene data show CDR1 as SGHTA and CDR2 as FQGNSA. The CDR3 is 18 amino acids. J gave up 3 bases and V 1 base, and 7 bases lay outside the gene matches. CDR3 nucleotides: TGTGCCAGCAGCTTAGAGGGACAGGGTATGGGCTATAATTCACCCCTCCACTTT. It encodes CASSLEGQGMGYNSPLHF. The full variable domain, rest sourced from reference TRBV7-2 and TRBJ1-6, is GAGVSQSPSNKVTEKGKDVELRCDPISGHTALYWYRQSLGQGLEFLIYFQGNSAPDKSGLPSDRFSAERTGGSVSTLTIQRTQQEDSAVYLCASSLEGQGMGYNSPLHFGNGTRLTVT.

This rearrangement joins TRBV6-2 or TRBV6-3 to TRBJ2-1; D is perhaps TRBD1 (5 bases). In germline, CDR1 is MNHEY, CDR2 SVGEGT. V was pared by 0 bases and J by 9 bases, with 12 bases between. CDR3 size: 14 residues. CDR3 sequence (DNA): TGTGCCAGCAGTTACTCGACCAGGGTAACTGAGCAGTTCTTC. Protein product: CASSYSTRVTEQFF.

The chain employs TRBV2 and TRBJ2-1; possible D gene TRBD2, 6 bases. The V end was cut by 3 bases, the J end by 9 bases, with 18 bases between. CDR3 length equals 15 residues. Per germline, CDR1 SNHLY and CDR2 FYNNEI. In nucleotides, the CDR3 is TGTGCCAGCAGTGAGGTGCGGGGCCCCTGGGGTGAGCAGTTCTTC. This codes for CASSEVRGPWGEQFF.

The chain carries TRBV30 and TRBJ1-2; D is ambiguous. CDR3 length equals 11 residues. The V gene lost 5 bases and the J gene lost 7 bases, with 11 bases spanning the gap. The germline V gene encodes CDR1 GTSNPN and CDR2 SVGIG (reference sequence). In DNA, the CDR3 is TGTGCCTGGCAGATAGGTTCTGGCTACACCTTC. It codes for CAWQIGSGYTF.

The rearrangement uses TRBV3-1 (or the pseudogene TRBV3-2) and TRBJ1-3, with TRBD1 as a possible D gene (6 bases). The CDR3 consists of 15 residues. Trimming stripped 5 bases from V and 0 bases from J, with 11 bases between. Germline loops: CDR1 LGHDT, CDR2 YNNKEL (reference sequence). CDR3 loop: CASSSQGNSGNTIYF. In DNA form, the CDR3 reads TGTGCCAGCAGCTCTCAGGGGAACTCTGGAAACACCATATATTTT.

The rearrangement joins TRBV18 to TRBJ1-5; D might be TRBD1 (6 bases). With 3 bases removed from V and 6 bases from J, the gap between germline ends came to 18 bases. Germline assignment: CDR1 KGHSH and CDR2 LQKENI. The CDR3 contains 16 residues. CDR3 loop: CASSPRAGDSVQPQHF. The DNA for the CDR3 is TGTGCCAGCTCACCCCGAGCAGGGGATTCTGTTCAGCCCCAGCATTTT.

This chain joins TRBV4-2 and TRBJ2-3, with 7 bases that match TRBD2. Germline CDR1 is LGHNA and CDR2 is YNFKEQ. J was trimmed by 2 bases and V by 4 bases; bases with no gene match: 6. The CDR3 covers 15 residues. In nucleotides, the CDR3 is TGTGCCAGCAGCCGACGGGGGGAATTCACAGATACGCAGTATTTT. It encodes CASSRRGEFTDTQYF.

As DNA, the CDR3 is TGCGCCAGCAGCTTGGCGGGGGCCCGCACAGATACGCAGTATTTT. This sequence encodes CASSLAGARTDTQYF. The chain links TRBV5-1 to TRBJ2-3, with D perhaps assigned TRBD1 or TRBD2 (6 bases each). V was trimmed by 0 bases and J by 1 base, leaving 9 bases between them. The CDR3 length is 15 residues. From germline, CDR1 is SGHRS and CDR2 YFSETQ.

The chain joins TRBV6-2 or TRBV6-3 to TRBJ1-1; tentatively, D is TRBD1 (6 bases). This CDR3 contains 15 residues. Germline-derived CDR1 and CDR2 are MNHEY and SVGEGT. Trimming removed 5 bases from V and 1 base from J, with 14 bases in between. The CDR3 protein is CASSPYRDRNTEAFF. For the CDR3, the DNA is TGTGCCAGCAGTCCCTACAGGGATCGGAACACTGAAGCTTTCTTT.

The DNA of the CDR3 is TGTGCCAGCAGCTTATCGCAGATACAAGAGACCCAGTACTTC. Its protein is CASSLSQIQETQYF. J is TRBJ2-5 and V is TRBV11-2; D is undetermined. Trimming cost V 2 bases and J 2 bases, with 9 bases left between them. This CDR3 region has 14 residues. Germline V gene lookup returns CDR1 SGHAT and CDR2 FQNNGV.

The table lists this clone with a count of one. This sequence joins TRBV4-2 and TRBJ1-4; 7 nucleotides agree with TRBD1. Losses at the gene ends were 4 bases for V and 8 bases for J; bases not matched to a gene: 10. Germline CDR1 is LGHNA and CDR2 is YNFKEQ. The CDR3 contains 15 residues. The CDR3 protein is CASSPSGTVSEKLFF. The DNA of the CDR3 is TGTGCCAGCAGCCCCTCCGGGACAGTTAGCGAAAAACTGTTTTTT.

This clone has only one observation. The CDR3 loop is CASSLGGRGIYNEQFF. The CDR3 nucleotides read TGTGCCAGCAGCTTAGGGGGTAGGGGGATCTACAATGAGCAGTTCTTC. The chain is built from TRBV7-9 and TRBJ2-1; tentatively, D is TRBD1 (6 bases). Trimming shortened V by 1 base and J by 3 bases, and 13 bases separated the two germline ends. This CDR3 spans 16 amino acids. CDR1 is SEHNR and CDR2 is FQNEAQ in the germline V gene (reference sequence).

V gene TRBV5-1 combines with J gene TRBJ2-7; D remains ambiguous. Per germline, CDR1 SGHRS and CDR2 YFSETQ. CDR3 length: 10 amino acids. Deletions cut 2 bases from V and 8 bases from J, with 5 bases between. The CDR3 here is CASSFFQQYF. The CDR3 coding sequence is TGCGCCAGCAGCTTTTTCCAGCAGTACTTC.

The chain couples TRBV6-5 to TRBJ2-1; TRBD1 is a possible D gene (5 bases). The CDR3 contains 16 residues. V lost 0 bases and J 7 bases, leaving 16 bases between the germline ends. Germline CDR1 MNHEY, CDR2 SVGAGI. The chain's CDR3 is CASSYSTGHKGNEQFF. In DNA form, the CDR3 reads TGTGCCAGCAGTTACTCAACGGGCCACAAGGGGAATGAGCAGTTCTTC.

The CDR3, as DNA: TGTGCCAGCAAGGGTGTAGGCTACGAGCAGTACTTC. Translated: CASKGVGYEQYF. V gene TRBV12-3 or TRBV12-4 combines with J gene TRBJ2-7; no clear D gene. The CDR3 contains 12 residues. V lost 7 bases and J 3 bases, leaving 10 bases between the germline ends.

This sequence joins TRBV9 and TRBJ2-3; D remains unclear. Looked up from germline, CDR1 is SGDLS and CDR2 is YYNGEE. Trimming left V 4 bases short and J 4 bases short, with 16 bases between. CDR3 length equals 15 residues. DNA for the CDR3: TGTGCCAGCAGCCCCAGTCCCTTTCGCGCAGATACGCAGTATTTT. Its translation: CASSPSPFRADTQYF. Combining the CDR3 with reference TRBV9 and TRBJ2-3 gives the whole variable domain DSGVTQTPKHLITATGQRVTLRCSPRSGDLSVYWYQQSLDQGLQFLIQYYNGEERAKGNILERFSAQQFPDLHSELNLSSLELGDSALYFCASSPSPFRADTQYFGPGTRLTVL.

In this sample, this clone turned up a few times. The genes are TRBV30 and TRBJ1-5; the D is unclear. The CDR3 extends over 13 amino acids. The V gene's germline CDR1 is GTSNPN and CDR2 SVGIG (reference sequence). The ends were cut back, 5 bases at V and 9 bases at J, with 17 bases in the middle. This CDR3 reads CAWGRTLDGPQHF. DNA of the CDR3: TGTGCCTGGGGACGGACCCTAGACGGGCCCCAGCATTTT.

This chain connects TRBV5-5 to TRBJ2-7, with 9 positions matching TRBD1. With V trimmed by 2 bases and J by 5 bases, 5 bases remained unmatched. The CDR3 sequence is 14 residues long. CDR1 is SGHKS and CDR2 is YYEKEE in the germline V gene (reference sequence). CDR3 coding DNA: TGTGCCAGCAGCTTTTACAGGGGGCGCGACGAGCAGTACTTC. This codes for CASSFYRGRDEQYF. Using reference TRBV5-5 and TRBJ2-7 for the parts outside the CDR3, the full variable domain is DAGVTQSPTHLIKTRGQQVTLRCSPISGHKSVSWYQQVLGQGPQFIFQYYEKEERGRGNFPDRFSARQFPNYSSELNVNALLLGDSALYLCASSFYRGRDEQYFGPGTRLTVT.

The DNA for the CDR3 is TGCGCCAGCAGCGAGACAGGGGATAGCACAGATACGCAGTATTTT. Amino acid sequence: CASSETGDSTDTQYF. V and J are TRBV5-1 and TRBJ2-3; 8 positions agree with TRBD1. In germline, CDR1 is SGHRS, CDR2 YFSETQ. The V and J ends lost 4 bases and 0 bases, in that order; junction bases with no gene match: 4. The length of the CDR3 is 15 residues.

The chain links TRBV18 to TRBJ2-7; 8 nucleotides agree with TRBD2. Trimming at V came to 1 base and at J to 4 bases, leaving 3 bases not matched to a gene. CDR1 and CDR2 from the germline V gene are KGHSH and LQKENI. The CDR3 covers 14 residues. The CDR3 is CASSPRAGAYEQYF. The CDR3 region has the DNA TGTGCCAGCTCACCACGAGCGGGGGCGTACGAGCAGTACTTC. Full variable domain (missing parts from reference TRBV18 and TRBJ2-7): NAGVMQNPRHLVRRRGQEARLRCSPMKGHSHVYWYRQLPEEGLKFMVYLQKENIIDESGMPKERFSAEFPKEGPSILRIQQVVRGDSAAYFCASSPRAGAYEQYFGPGTRLTVT.

The chain is built from TRBV7-6 and TRBJ1-4, with 9 bases that match TRBD1. The germline gives CDR1 SGHVS, CDR2 FNYEAQ. The ends lost 5 bases at V and 4 bases at J; junction bases unmatched: 8. This CDR3 is 16 amino acids long. CDR3 in DNA: TGTGCCAGCAGCCCGGGGACAGGGCACGATAATGAAAAACTGTTTTTT. It codes for CASSPGTGHDNEKLFF.